The next 17 T cell receptor beta chains were all read from a single sample in a study of blood T cell repertoires in COVID-19. Profiled with immunoSEQ multiplex PCR; TCRdb holds only in-frame clones, not every one. The table records about 170,000 clones, 84% of them present only once. Sample: peripheral blood. The receptors come from a man aged 40-49 years who had recovered from COVID-19.

The rearrangement links TRBV4-3 to TRBJ1-3, with D uncertain. From germline, CDR1 is LGHNA and CDR2 YSLEER. The V and J ends lost 1 base and 0 bases respectively, with 7 bases between them. The CDR3 contains 15 residues. CDR3 nucleotide sequence: TGCGCCAGCAGCCAAGGTGGGAGCTCTGGAAACACCATATATTTT. Translated, it gives CASSQGGSSGNTIYF.

The rearrangement joins TRBV11-1 to TRBJ2-7, with D tentatively TRBD1 (5 bases). There are 14 residues in the CDR3. CDR1 and CDR2 from the germline V gene are SGHAT and FQDESV (reference sequence). V was clipped by 3 bases and J by 7 bases, with 16 bases between them. The CDR3 loop reads CASSLGRSYEEQYF. CDR3 DNA: TGTGCCAGCAGCTTGGGGCGCAGCTACGAAGAGCAGTACTTC.

This rearrangement joins TRBV9 to TRBJ2-5; D might be TRBD1 (6 bases). Germline V gives CDR1 SGDLS, CDR2 YYNGEE. This CDR3 spans 15 amino acids. V dropped 0 bases and J dropped 7 bases, with 16 bases sitting between them. The CDR3 sequence: CASSVVGQTKATQYF. DNA of the CDR3: TGTGCCAGCAGCGTAGTCGGACAGACAAAAGCGACCCAGTACTTC.

The chain is built from TRBV27 and TRBJ2-7, with D tentatively TRBD2 (5 bases). The CDR3 is 14 residues long. Germline V lookup: CDR1 MNHEY, CDR2 SMNVEV (reference sequence). Trimming removed 5 bases from V and 2 bases from J, with 13 bases in between. The CDR3 DNA sequence: TGTGCCAGCAGTCTAGCTGGTAGGACCTACGAGCAGTACTTC. This gives the protein CASSLAGRTYEQYF.

The chain joins TRBV27 to TRBJ2-3, with D tentatively TRBD1 (6 bases). Germline V gene lookup returns CDR1 MNHEY and CDR2 SMNVEV (reference sequence). The V and J ends lost 5 bases and 2 bases respectively, with 20 bases between them. The CDR3 contains 17 residues. CDR3 loop: CASSPHINRAITDTQYF. The CDR3 DNA sequence: TGTGCCAGCAGTCCGCACATAAACAGGGCGATCACAGATACGCAGTATTTT.

V is TRBV6-5 and J is TRBJ2-1, with TRBD2 as a possible D gene (6 bases). The V end was cut by 5 bases, the J end by 4 bases, with 9 bases between. CDR1 and CDR2 from the germline V gene are MNHEY and SVGAGI. The CDR3 extends over 13 amino acids. For the CDR3, the DNA is TGTGCCAGCAGTCGCGGGGCGTACAATGAGCAGTTCTTC. This encodes CASSRGAYNEQFF.

The chain employs TRBV3-1 (or the pseudogene TRBV3-2) and TRBJ2-7; tentatively, D is TRBD2 (5 bases). With 0 bases removed from V and 3 bases from J, the gap between germline ends came to 9 bases. CDR3 length equals 14 residues. Germline V gene lookup returns CDR1 LGHDT and CDR2 YNNKEL (reference sequence). The CDR3 sequence is CASSQETTDYEQYF. The CDR3 nucleotides are TGTGCCAGCAGCCAAGAGACTACAGACTACGAGCAGTACTTC.

This sequence joins TRBV6-5 and TRBJ2-1; weak D call: TRBD1 (6 bases). The V gene's germline CDR1 is MNHEY and CDR2 SVGAGI. The CDR3 spans 12 residues. V was shortened by 8 bases and J by 8 bases, with 13 bases between the two germline ends. CDR3 sequence: CASRTEGDEQFF. In DNA form, the CDR3 reads TGTGCCAGCCGTACAGAGGGGGATGAGCAGTTCTTC.

J is TRBJ1-2 and V is TRBV28; TRBD1 might be the D (6 bases). The CDR3 consists of 12 residues. Per the germline V gene, CDR1 is MDHEN and CDR2 is SYDVKM. Trimming took 2 bases from V and 5 from J, leaving 6 bases between them. The DNA for the CDR3 is TGTGCCAGCAGTTTAAGGGGGTATGGCTACACCTTC. Encoded protein: CASSLRGYGYTF.

This sequence joins TRBV7-2 and TRBJ2-5; no clear D. V dropped 5 bases and J dropped 5 bases, with 12 bases sitting between them. This CDR3 is built from 13 residues. Germline values: CDR1 SGHTA, CDR2 FQGNSA. The CDR3 loop is CASSAAFGETQYF. The CDR3 nucleotides read TGTGCCAGCAGCGCCGCTTTCGGGGAGACCCAGTACTTC.

Points on this clone: A much larger clone is a single base away; this may be a read error. The J gene is TRBJ2-5, the V gene TRBV6-2 or TRBV6-3; the match to TRBD1 covers 10 bases. Trimming took 4 bases from V and 7 from J; bases not matched to a gene: 15. CDR1 is MNHEY, CDR2 SVGEGT, per germline. This CDR3 contains 17 residues. The CDR3 protein is CASSSNYGTGDYRTQYF. Here the CDR3 DNA reads TGTGCCAGCAGTTCGAACTACGGGACAGGGGATTATAGGACCCAGTACTTC.

J is TRBJ2-7 and V is TRBV19, with D unresolved. The CDR3 is made up of 11 amino acids. Germline assignment: CDR1 LNHDA and CDR2 SQIVND (reference sequence). V gave up 9 bases and J gave up 1 base, with 7 bases separating them. The CDR3 coding sequence is TGTGCCAGCGGGTGGTCCTACGAGCAGTACTTC. Amino acid sequence: CASGWSYEQYF.

The chain has TRBV4-2 and TRBJ1-4; the match to TRBD1 covers 7 bases. The ends lost 1 base at V and 5 bases at J; junction bases unmatched: 7. From germline, CDR1 is LGHNA and CDR2 YNFKEQ. The CDR3 has 16 amino acids. The CDR3 DNA reads as TGTGCCAGCAGCCAAGTCGGGACAGTCCTAAATGAAAAACTGTTTTTT. Its translation: CASSQVGTVLNEKLFF.

V gene TRBV18 combines with J gene TRBJ1-5, with TRBD1 identical over 8 bases. The CDR3 spans 14 residues. Germline V gene data show CDR1 as KGHSH and CDR2 as LQKENI. Losses at the gene ends were 5 bases for V and 4 bases for J; bases not matched to a gene: 4. The CDR3: CASSDRGRNQPQHF. The CDR3 nucleotides read TGTGCCAGCTCAGACAGGGGAAGGAATCAGCCCCAGCATTTT.

The CDR3: CASSQDRGGYIYEQYF. The CDR3 DNA is TGCGCCAGCAGCCAAGACCGGGGGGGGTACATATACGAGCAGTACTTC. The chain employs TRBV4-3 and TRBJ2-7, with 8 nucleotides matching TRBD2. The CDR3 has 16 residues. CDR1 and CDR2 from the germline V gene are LGHNA and YSLEER. With 0 bases clipped from V and 4 bases from J, the junction kept 8 bases outside the gene matches.

This chain links TRBV6-5 with TRBJ2-7; 7 bases fit TRBD1. The CDR3 sequence is 12 residues long. The ends lost 6 bases at V and 5 bases at J; junction bases unmatched: 4. Germline CDR1 MNHEY, CDR2 SVGAGI. The CDR3 is CASSIQGNEQYF. As DNA, the CDR3 is TGTGCCAGCAGCATACAGGGGAACGAGCAGTACTTC.

The rearrangement joins TRBV5-1 to TRBJ2-3; tentative D call: TRBD2 (6 bases). The V end lost 4 bases, the J end lost 14 bases, and 17 bases lay between the germline ends. Looked up from germline, CDR1 is SGHRS and CDR2 is YFSETQ. The CDR3 has 12 amino acids. The CDR3 here is CASSPQEGQPYF. The CDR3 coding sequence is TGCGCCAGCAGCCCGCAGGAGGGTCAGCCGTATTTT.